This TCR beta chain was captured in a study of blood T cells in healthy people across ages. Together with a sample-barcoded 5' primer, a J-beta primer mix was included in a second PCR lasting about 6 to 11 cycles. One entry per CDR3 protein, called by TCRdb with MiXCR from the 5' RACE reads. The sample includes hundreds of thousands of distinct CDR3 sequences, 40% to 65% of them seen just once. Germline lookup yields CDR1 ENHRY and CDR2 SYGVKD. Trimming pared 2 bases from V and 3 bases from J, leaving 9 bases between. The length of the CDR3 is 14 residues. Remarks on this clonotype: No antigen is known for it.

Broader study findings: Older age coincided with a roughly linear decline in TCR beta diversity per million T cells. In the absence of known donor CMV status, changes in expanded clonotypes were possibly confounded.

The gene calls are TRBV10-3 and TRBJ2-3, with a weak D call TRBD1 (5 bases). Sequencing was carried out using blood. The source of this sequence is an elderly woman in good health. The CDR3: CAISEPTVTDTQYF. In DNA form, the CDR3 reads TGTGCCATCAGTGAGCCGACAGTTACAGATACGCAGTATTTT.